This T cell receptor beta chain emerged from a study of blood T cell repertoires in COVID-19. Across the study: In each case, the material was cDNA or gDNA derived from T cells, B-cell-depleted T cells, or PBMCs.

The CDR3 has 14 residues. The germline CDR1 and CDR2 sequences are LGHDT and YNNKEL (reference sequence). Trimming shortened V by 4 bases and J by 5 bases, and 9 bases separated the two germline ends. TCRdb's table, derived via immunoSEQ multiplex PCR, lists solely in-frame clones and lacks some. The sample has some 110,000 clones, 75% to 90% seen once. The sequenced sample was peripheral blood. The chain links TRBV3-1 (or the pseudogene TRBV3-2) to TRBJ1-6; the D gene is possibly TRBD1 (6 bases). The TCR was taken from a woman in her 70s with acute or convalescent COVID-19. CDR3 residues: CASSLRTDNSPLHF. In nucleotides, the CDR3 is TGTGCCAGCAGCCTTCGGACAGATAATTCACCCCTCCACTTT.